The 11 T cell receptor beta chains in this list originate from one sample, sequenced in a study of blood T cell repertoires in COVID-19. Sequenced by immunoSEQ multiplex PCR; TCRdb stores in-frame clones only, minus some. The top ten hold around 3.2% of the sample, which has about 140,000 clones, around four fifths seen once. Sequencing was carried out using PBMCs or T cells enriched from blood (not recorded which). Receptors originate from a woman in her 50s with acute COVID-19.

This chain uses TRBV28 with TRBJ1-2; weak D call: TRBD1 (6 bases). The CDR3 runs to 16 residues. CDR1 MDHEN and CDR2 SYDVKM come from the germline V gene. Trimming stripped 6 bases from V and 5 bases from J, with 22 bases between. CDR3 loop: CASSTPFGRGEYGYTF. CDR3 DNA: TGTGCCAGCAGCACCCCGTTCGGCAGGGGCGAATATGGCTACACCTTC.

V is TRBV2 and J is TRBJ2-1; TRBD2 might be the D (5 bases). With 7 bases removed from V and 4 bases from J, the gap between germline ends came to 17 bases. Germline CDR1 reads SNHLY; CDR2 reads FYNNEI. The CDR3 runs to 15 residues. CDR3 amino acids: CASTTKVARYNEQFF. The CDR3, as DNA: TGTGCCAGCACTACGAAAGTAGCGAGATACAATGAGCAGTTCTTC.

J is TRBJ2-1 and V is TRBV29-1; D might be TRBD1 (5 bases). The CDR3 totals 14 residues. The V end lost 3 bases, the J end lost 0 bases, and 9 bases lay between the germline ends. Germline V gives CDR1 SQVTM, CDR2 ANQGSEA. DNA for the CDR3: TGCAGCGTTGAGCGGACACCCTCCTACAATGAGCAGTTCTTC. Protein sequence: CSVERTPSYNEQFF.

A few counts support this clone. This chain links TRBV30 with TRBJ2-5, with 7 bases aligning to TRBD1. J was trimmed by 1 base and V by 5 bases; bases with no gene match: 7. The germline V gene encodes CDR1 GTSNPN and CDR2 SVGIG (reference sequence). This CDR3 spans 14 amino acids. CDR3 protein: CAWARDSSQETQYF. For the CDR3, the DNA is TGTGCCTGGGCCCGGGACAGCAGCCAAGAGACCCAGTACTTC.

The genes are TRBV5-6 and TRBJ2-7; TRBD2 matches 9 bases. Trimming took 1 base from V and 7 from J; bases not matched to a gene: 9. In germline, CDR1 is SGHDT, CDR2 YYEEEE. The CDR3 loop spans 15 amino acids. CDR3 residues: CASSLIILAGQEQYF. CDR3 DNA: TGTGCCAGCAGCTTGATTATTCTAGCGGGACAGGAGCAGTACTTC.

The chain recombines TRBV6-1 with TRBJ1-5; 8 bases line up with TRBD1. Germline V gives CDR1 MNHNS, CDR2 SASEGT. The CDR3 has 18 amino acids. V lost 0 bases to trimming and J lost 4 bases; unmatched junction nucleotides: 11. CDR3 sequence (DNA): TGTGCCAGCAGTGAAGCGCTTCTTGACAGGGGAAAAAATCAGCCCCAGCATTTT. Protein: CASSEALLDRGKNQPQHF.

CDR3 sequence: CASSLAGTGGGNTIYF. CDR3 sequence (DNA): TGTGCCAGCAGCTTAGCCGGGACAGGGGGTGGAAACACCATATATTTT. V usage is TRBV7-9 and J usage is TRBJ1-3; 11 bases align to TRBD1. Germline V gene data show CDR1 as SEHNR and CDR2 as FQNEAQ (reference sequence). After removal of 0 bases from V and 3 bases from J, the junction contained 1 base not matched to a gene. The CDR3 totals 16 residues.

The genes are TRBV9 and TRBJ2-1, with 10 bases matching TRBD1. Germline lookup yields CDR1 SGDLS and CDR2 YYNGEE. Trimming cost V 7 bases and J 6 bases; bases outside gene matches: 1. The CDR3 loop spans 12 amino acids. CDR3 region: CASRDRGNEQFF. The CDR3, as DNA: TGTGCCAGCCGGGACAGGGGCAATGAGCAGTTCTTC.

This clone was observed a handful of times. The V gene is TRBV7-2, the J gene TRBJ2-3; 9 bases fit TRBD1. The CDR3 covers 17 residues. The V segment lost 1 base and the J segment 2 bases; nucleotides outside the gene matches: 7. The V gene's germline CDR1 is SGHTA and CDR2 FQGNSA. The CDR3 region is CASSLGGTGPTTDTQYF. The DNA of the CDR3 is TGTGCCAGCAGCTTAGGGGGGACAGGGCCGACCACAGATACGCAGTATTTT.

The chain has TRBV7-9 and TRBJ2-2; TRBD2 matches at 15 bases. The ends lost 3 bases at V and 3 bases at J; junction bases unmatched: 5. In germline, CDR1 is SEHNR, CDR2 FQNEAQ (reference sequence). The CDR3 has 18 residues. CDR3 sequence reads: CASSFRTSGRAYTGELFF. The CDR3, as DNA: TGTGCCAGCAGCTTTCGGACTAGCGGGAGGGCCTACACCGGGGAGCTGTTTTTT.

The chain joins TRBV2 to TRBJ2-2, with D tentatively TRBD2 (7 bases). This CDR3 has 15 amino acids. The V gene lost 2 bases and the J gene lost 4 bases, with 11 bases spanning the gap. The germline V gene encodes CDR1 SNHLY and CDR2 FYNNEI. This CDR3 reads CASSEFRGATGELFF. The DNA of the CDR3 is TGTGCCAGCAGTGAATTTCGGGGGGCCACCGGGGAGCTGTTTTTT.